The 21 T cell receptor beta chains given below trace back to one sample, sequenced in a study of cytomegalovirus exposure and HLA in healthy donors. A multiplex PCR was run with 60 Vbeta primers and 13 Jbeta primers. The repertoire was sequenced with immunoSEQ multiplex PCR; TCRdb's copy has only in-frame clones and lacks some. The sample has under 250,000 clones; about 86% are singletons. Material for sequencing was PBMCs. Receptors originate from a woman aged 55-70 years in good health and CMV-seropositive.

The CDR3 coding sequence is TGTGCCAGCAGTGGTGTAGCGGGAGCCGGGGAGCAGTTCTTC. This translates into CASSGVAGAGEQFF. The chain uses TRBV27 and TRBJ2-1; 9 bases are a match to TRBD2. There are 14 residues in the CDR3. V shed 5 bases, J shed 10 bases, and the junction held 9 bases outside the gene matches. From germline, CDR1 is MNHEY and CDR2 SMNVEV (reference sequence).

For the CDR3, the DNA is TGTGCCAGCAGCCCGTCGCGGGGCACAGATACGCAGTATTTT. Translated, it gives CASSPSRGTDTQYF. V gene TRBV11-3 combines with J gene TRBJ2-3, with a possible D match to TRBD2 (5 bases). The CDR3 contains 14 residues. Germline loops: CDR1 SGHNT, CDR2 YENEEA. The ends were cut back, 5 bases at V and 1 base at J, with 10 bases in the middle.

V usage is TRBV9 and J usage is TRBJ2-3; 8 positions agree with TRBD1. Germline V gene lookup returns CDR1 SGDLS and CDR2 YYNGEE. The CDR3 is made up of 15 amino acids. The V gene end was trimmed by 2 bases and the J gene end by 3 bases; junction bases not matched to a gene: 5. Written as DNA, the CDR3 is TGTGCCAGCAGCGTCAACGGACAGGGAACAGATACGCAGTATTTT. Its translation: CASSVNGQGTDTQYF.

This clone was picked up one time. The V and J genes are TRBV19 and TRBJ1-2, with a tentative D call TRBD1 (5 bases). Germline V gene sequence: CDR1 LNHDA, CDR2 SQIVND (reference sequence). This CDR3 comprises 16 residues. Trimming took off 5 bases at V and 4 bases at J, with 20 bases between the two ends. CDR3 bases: TGTGCCAGTAGTGGGGGGAGCCAGGACACCGTCTATGGCTACACCTTC. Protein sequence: CASSGGSQDTVYGYTF.

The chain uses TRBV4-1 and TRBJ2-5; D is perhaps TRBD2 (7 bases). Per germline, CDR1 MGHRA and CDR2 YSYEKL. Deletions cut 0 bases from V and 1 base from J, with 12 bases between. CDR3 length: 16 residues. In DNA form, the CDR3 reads TGCGCCAGCAGCCAAGAGGGGGGGCTAACCCAAGAGACCCAGTACTTC. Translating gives CASSQEGGLTQETQYF.

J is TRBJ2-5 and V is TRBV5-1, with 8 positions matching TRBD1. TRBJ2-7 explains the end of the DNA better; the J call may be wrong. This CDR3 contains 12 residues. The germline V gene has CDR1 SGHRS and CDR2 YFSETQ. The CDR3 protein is CASSFDRGEQYF. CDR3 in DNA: TGCGCCAGCAGCTTTGACAGGGGCGAGCAGTACTTC.

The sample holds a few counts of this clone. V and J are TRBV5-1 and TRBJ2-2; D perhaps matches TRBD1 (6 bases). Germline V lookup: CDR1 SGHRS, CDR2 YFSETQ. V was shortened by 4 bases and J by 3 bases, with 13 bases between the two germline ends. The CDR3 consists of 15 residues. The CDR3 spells CASSTPQGYTGELFF. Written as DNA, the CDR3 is TGCGCCAGCAGCACACCCCAGGGGTACACCGGGGAGCTGTTTTTT.

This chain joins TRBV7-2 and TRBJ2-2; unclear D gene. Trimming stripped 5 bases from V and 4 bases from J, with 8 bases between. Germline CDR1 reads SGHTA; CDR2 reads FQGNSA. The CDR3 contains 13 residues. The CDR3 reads CASSPGITGELFF. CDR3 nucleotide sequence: TGTGCCAGCAGCCCAGGAATCACCGGGGAGCTGTTTTTT.

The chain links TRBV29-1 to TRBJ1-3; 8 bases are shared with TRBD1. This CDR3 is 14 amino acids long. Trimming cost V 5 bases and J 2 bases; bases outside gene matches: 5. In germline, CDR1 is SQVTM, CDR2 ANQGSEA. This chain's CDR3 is CSVTQGATGNTIYF. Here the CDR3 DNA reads TGCAGCGTTACCCAGGGGGCTACTGGAAACACCATATATTTT.

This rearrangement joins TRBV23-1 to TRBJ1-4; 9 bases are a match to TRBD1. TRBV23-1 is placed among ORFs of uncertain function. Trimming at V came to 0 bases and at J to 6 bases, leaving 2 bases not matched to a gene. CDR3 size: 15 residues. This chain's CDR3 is CASSQSRTGDEKLFF. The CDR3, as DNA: TGCGCCAGCAGTCAATCGAGGACAGGGGATGAAAAACTGTTTTTT.

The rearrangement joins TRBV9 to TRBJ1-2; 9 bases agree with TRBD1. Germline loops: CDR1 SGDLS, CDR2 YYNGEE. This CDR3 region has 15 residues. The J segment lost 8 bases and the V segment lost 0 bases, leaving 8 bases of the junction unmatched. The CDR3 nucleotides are TGTGCCAGCAGCGTAGCACAGGGGGCCTTAGAGGGCTACACCTTC. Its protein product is CASSVAQGALEGYTF.

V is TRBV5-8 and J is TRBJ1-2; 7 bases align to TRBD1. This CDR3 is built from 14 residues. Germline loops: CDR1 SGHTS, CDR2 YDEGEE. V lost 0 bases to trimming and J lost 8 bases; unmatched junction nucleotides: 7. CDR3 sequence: CASSLDRGSGGYTF. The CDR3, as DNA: TGTGCCAGCAGCTTGGACAGGGGAAGCGGGGGCTACACCTTC. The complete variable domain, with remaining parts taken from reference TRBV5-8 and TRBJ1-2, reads EAGVTQSPTHLIKTRGQQATLRCSPISGHTSVYWYQQALGLGLQFLLWYDEGEERNRGNFPPRFSGRQFPNYSSELNVNALELEDSALYLCASSLDRGSGGYTFGSGTRLTVV.

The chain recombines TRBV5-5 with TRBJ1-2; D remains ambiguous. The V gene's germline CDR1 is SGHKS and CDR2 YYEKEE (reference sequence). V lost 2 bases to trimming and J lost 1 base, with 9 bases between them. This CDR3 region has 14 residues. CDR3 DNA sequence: TGTGCCAGCAGCTTTTTTGACAATAACTATGGCTACACCTTC. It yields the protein CASSFFDNNYGYTF. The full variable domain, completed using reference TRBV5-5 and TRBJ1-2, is DAGVTQSPTHLIKTRGQQVTLRCSPISGHKSVSWYQQVLGQGPQFIFQYYEKEERGRGNFPDRFSARQFPNYSSELNVNALLLGDSALYLCASSFFDNNYGYTFGSGTRLTVV.

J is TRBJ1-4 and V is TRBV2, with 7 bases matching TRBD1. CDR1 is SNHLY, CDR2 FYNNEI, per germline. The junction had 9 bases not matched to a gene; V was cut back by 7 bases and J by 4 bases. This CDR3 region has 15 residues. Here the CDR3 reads CASTDRGTVNEKLFF. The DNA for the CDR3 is TGTGCCAGCACCGATAGGGGGACAGTTAATGAAAAACTGTTTTTT.

CDR3: CASSMPSAGEKLFF. In DNA form, the CDR3 reads TGTGCCAGCAGCATGCCGAGCGCGGGTGAAAAACTGTTTTTT. This chain links TRBV7-9 with TRBJ1-4; D gene unclear. The CDR3 runs 14 residues. V was pared by 5 bases and J by 7 bases, with 14 bases between. CDR1 SEHNR and CDR2 FQNEAQ come from the germline V gene (reference sequence).

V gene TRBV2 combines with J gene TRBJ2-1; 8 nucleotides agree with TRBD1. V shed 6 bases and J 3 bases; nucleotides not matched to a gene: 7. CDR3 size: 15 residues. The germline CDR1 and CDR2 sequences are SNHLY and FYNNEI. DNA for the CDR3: TGTGCCAGCAGGGCCGGACAGGGAGGCTACAATGAGCAGTTCTTC. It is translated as CASRAGQGGYNEQFF.

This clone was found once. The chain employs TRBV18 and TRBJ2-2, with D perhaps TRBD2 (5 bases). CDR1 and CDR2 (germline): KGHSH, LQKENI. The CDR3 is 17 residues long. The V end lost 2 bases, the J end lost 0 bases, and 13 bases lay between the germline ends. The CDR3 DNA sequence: TGTGCCAGCTCACCAGGGAGAACACCAACGAACACCGGGGAGCTGTTTTTT. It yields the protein CASSPGRTPTNTGELFF.

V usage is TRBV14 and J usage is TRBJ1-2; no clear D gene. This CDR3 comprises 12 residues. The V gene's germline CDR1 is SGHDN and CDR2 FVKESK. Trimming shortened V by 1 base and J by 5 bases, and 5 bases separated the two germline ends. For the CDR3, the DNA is TGTGCCAGCAGCCAAGCTTCGTATGGCTACACCTTC. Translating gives CASSQASYGYTF.

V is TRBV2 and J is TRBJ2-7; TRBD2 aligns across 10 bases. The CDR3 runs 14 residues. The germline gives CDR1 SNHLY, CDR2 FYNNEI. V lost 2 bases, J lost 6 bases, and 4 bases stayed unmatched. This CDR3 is CASSEFSGRSEQYF. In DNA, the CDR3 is TGTGCCAGCAGTGAATTTAGCGGGAGGAGCGAGCAGTACTTC.

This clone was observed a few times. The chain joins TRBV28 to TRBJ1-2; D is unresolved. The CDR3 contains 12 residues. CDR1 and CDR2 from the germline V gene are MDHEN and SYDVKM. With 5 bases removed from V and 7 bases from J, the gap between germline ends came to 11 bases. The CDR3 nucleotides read TGTGCCAGCAGTACCGGTACCCGTGGCTACACCTTC. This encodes CASSTGTRGYTF.

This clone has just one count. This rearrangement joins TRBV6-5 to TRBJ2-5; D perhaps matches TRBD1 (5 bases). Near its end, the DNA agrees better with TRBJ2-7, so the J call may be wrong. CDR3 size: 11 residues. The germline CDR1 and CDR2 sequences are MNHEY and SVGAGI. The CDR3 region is CASSRQYEQYF. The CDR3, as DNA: TGTGCCAGCAGTCGACAGTACGAGCAGTACTTC.